The entry below gives a single T cell receptor (beta chain) sequence along with its context. Its target is unknown. The CDR3 loop spans 17 amino acids. Trimming removed 0 bases at V and 4 bases at J, with 15 bases between. Germline assignment: CDR1 MGHRA and CDR2 YSYEKL. This record belongs to a study of cytomegalovirus exposure and HLA in healthy donors. Study-wide context: Unique TCRs from HLA-typed donors, roughly 87 million of them, were held in an early data release.

The PCR contained 60 Vbeta and 13 Jbeta primers. Sequencing used immunoSEQ multiplex PCR; TCRdb keeps in-frame clones, though not all of them. The sample shows 75,000 to 85,000 clones, around 82% of them seen only once. Study-level points and caveats: Cytomegalovirus association was assigned to over 150 TCR beta chains. Compared with the roughly 700-donor mean, an Asian-associated ancestry cluster reportedly had fewer N-insertions, according to a later analysis.

The origin of this receptor is a male donor in good health and CMV-seronegative. The V and J genes are TRBV4-1 and TRBJ1-4; weak D call: TRBD1 (6 bases). Sequenced: PBMCs. Here the CDR3 DNA reads TGCGCCAGCAGCCAAGAGGAACAGGGTCTGATTAATGAAAAACTGTTTTTT. The encoded protein is CASSQEEQGLINEKLFF.